This T cell receptor beta chain comes out of a study of blood T cells in healthy people across ages. The study, taken as a whole, reports: As age increased, TCR beta diversity per million T cells fell in a roughly linear fashion. The unknown donor CMV status may have confounded expanded clonotype changes. In long-lived donors, naive CD4+ cell counts and diversity exceeded those of aged donors. The unsorted PBMCs prevented any conclusive comparison of naive versus antigen-experienced cells.

Sample-barcoded 5' priming and a J-beta primer mix drove a second PCR of about 6 to 12 cycles. One entry per CDR3 protein results from TCRdb running MiXCR on the 5' RACE reads. The table has more than 700,000 distinct CDR3 sequences, more than 35% seen once. The CDR3 length is 16 residues. Germline V gene sequence: CDR1 DFQATT, CDR2 SNEGSKA (reference sequence). With 1 base clipped from V and 4 bases from J, the junction kept 8 bases outside the gene matches. This clonotype came up a few times. What it binds is unknown. Source material: blood. The sequence was collected from a man older than 75 in good health. V and J are TRBV20-1 and TRBJ2-5, with 11 bases fitting TRBD2. This CDR3 is CSARGATSGKRETQYF. The CDR3 region has the DNA TGCAGTGCTAGAGGGGCGACTAGCGGGAAACGAGAGACCCAGTACTTC.